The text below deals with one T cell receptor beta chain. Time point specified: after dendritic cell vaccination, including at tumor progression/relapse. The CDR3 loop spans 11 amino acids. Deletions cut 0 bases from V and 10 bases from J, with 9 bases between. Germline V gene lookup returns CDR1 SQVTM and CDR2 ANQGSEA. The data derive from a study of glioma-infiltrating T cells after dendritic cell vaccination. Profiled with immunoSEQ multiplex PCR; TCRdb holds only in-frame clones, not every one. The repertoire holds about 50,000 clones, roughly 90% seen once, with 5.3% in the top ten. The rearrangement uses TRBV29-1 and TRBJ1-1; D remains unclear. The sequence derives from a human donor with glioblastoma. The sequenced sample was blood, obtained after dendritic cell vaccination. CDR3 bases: TGCAGCGTTGAAGACGTCCTGCGAGCTTTCTTT. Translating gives CSVEDVLRAFF.